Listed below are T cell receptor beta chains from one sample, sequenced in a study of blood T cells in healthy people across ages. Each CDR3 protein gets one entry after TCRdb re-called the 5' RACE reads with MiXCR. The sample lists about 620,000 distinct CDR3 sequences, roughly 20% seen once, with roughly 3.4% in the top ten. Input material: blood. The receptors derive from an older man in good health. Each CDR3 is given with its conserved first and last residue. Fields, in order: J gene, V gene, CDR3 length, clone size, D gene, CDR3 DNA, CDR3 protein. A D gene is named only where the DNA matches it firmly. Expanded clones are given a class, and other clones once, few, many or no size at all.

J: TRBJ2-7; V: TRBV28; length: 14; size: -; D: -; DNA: TGTGCCAGCAGCCCTCCGGTCGGAAGGGGCGAGCAGTACTTC; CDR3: CASSPPVGRGEQYF
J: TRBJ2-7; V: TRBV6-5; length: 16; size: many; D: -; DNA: TGTGCCAGCAGTTACTCTACCGGGAGAGGGTCCTACGAGCAGTACTTC; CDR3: CASSYSTGRGSYEQYF
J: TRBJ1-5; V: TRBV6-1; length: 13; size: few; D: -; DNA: TGTGCCAGCAGACAGGATAGCAATCAGCCCCAGCATTTT; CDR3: CASRQDSNQPQHF
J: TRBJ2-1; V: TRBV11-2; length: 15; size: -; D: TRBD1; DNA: TGTGCCAGCAGCTTGACGGGACAGGGCGGCAATGAGCAGTTCTTC; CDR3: CASSLTGQGGNEQFF
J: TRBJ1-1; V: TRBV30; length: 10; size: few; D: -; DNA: TGTGCCTGGGGGAGAACTGAAGCTTTCTTT; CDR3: CAWGRTEAFF
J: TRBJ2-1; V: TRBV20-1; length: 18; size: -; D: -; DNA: TGCAGTGCTAGAGTTGGCCCCCCTAAGCCCATGGTGGGCAATGAGCAGTTCTTC; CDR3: CSARVGPPKPMVGNEQFF
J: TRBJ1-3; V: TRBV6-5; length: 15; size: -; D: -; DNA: TGTGCCAGCAGTTACTCGAGGGTCTCTGGAAACACCATATATTTT; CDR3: CASSYSRVSGNTIYF
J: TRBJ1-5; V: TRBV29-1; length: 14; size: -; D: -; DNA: TGCAGCGTTGAAGATGGGGGCAGCAATCAGCCCCAGCATTTT; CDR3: CSVEDGGSNQPQHF
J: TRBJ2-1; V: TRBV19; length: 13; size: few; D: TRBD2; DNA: TGTGCCTCCCGACTAGCACCCTACAATGAGCAGTTCTTC; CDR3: CASRLAPYNEQFF
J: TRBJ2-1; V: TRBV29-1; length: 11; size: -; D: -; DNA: TGCAGCGTCCACATATCCCATGAGCAGTTCTTC; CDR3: CSVHISHEQFF
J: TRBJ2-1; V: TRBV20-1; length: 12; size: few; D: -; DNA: TGCAGTGCCCGCAGAATATACAATGAGCAGTTCTTC; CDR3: CSARRIYNEQFF
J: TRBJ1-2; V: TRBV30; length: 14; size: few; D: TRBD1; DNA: TGTGCCTGGAGTGCCCTGACAGGGAATTATGGCTACACCTTC; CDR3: CAWSALTGNYGYTF
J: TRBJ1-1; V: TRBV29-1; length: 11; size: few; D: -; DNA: TGCAGCGCTGGGACATTCACTGAAGCTTTCTTT; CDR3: CSAGTFTEAFF
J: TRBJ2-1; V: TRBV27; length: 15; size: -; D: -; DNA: TGTGCCAGCAGTTTATCGACCCCGGGGGTCCATGAGCAGTTCTTC; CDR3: CASSLSTPGVHEQFF
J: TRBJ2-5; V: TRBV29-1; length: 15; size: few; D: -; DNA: TGCAGCGTTGGGGGAGTAGGTAGCGCACAAGAGACCCAGTACTTC; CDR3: CSVGGVGSAQETQYF
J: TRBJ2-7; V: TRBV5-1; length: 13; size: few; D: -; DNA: TGCGCCAGCAGCTTCCAGACTCATGACGAGCAGTACTTC; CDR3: CASSFQTHDEQYF
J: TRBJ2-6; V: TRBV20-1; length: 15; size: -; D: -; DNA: TGCAGTGCCAGAGGTGGGAACTCTGGGGCCAACGTCCTGACTTTC; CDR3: CSARGGNSGANVLTF
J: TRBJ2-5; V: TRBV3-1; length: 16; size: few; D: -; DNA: TGTGCCAGCAGCCAAGATCTATTTACTGGGTTGGAGACCCAGTACTTC; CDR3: CASSQDLFTGLETQYF
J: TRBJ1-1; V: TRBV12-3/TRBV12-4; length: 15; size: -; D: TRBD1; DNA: TGTGCCAGCAGTACGAAGGGACAGCGAAAAACTGAAGCTTTCTTT; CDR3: CASSTKGQRKTEAFF
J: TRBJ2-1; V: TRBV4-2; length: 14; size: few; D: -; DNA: TGTGCCAGCAGCCTCGAATCGGGTGGCTATGAGCAGTTCTTC; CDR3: CASSLESGGYEQFF
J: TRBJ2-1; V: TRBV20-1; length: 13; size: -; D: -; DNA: TGCAGTGCTAGAGATCCGGGAAGGAATGAGCAGTTCTTC; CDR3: CSARDPGRNEQFF
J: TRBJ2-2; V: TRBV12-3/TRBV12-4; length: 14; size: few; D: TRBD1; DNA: TGTGCCAGCAGGTTGACAGGGGAGACCGGGGAGCTGTTTTTT; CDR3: CASRLTGETGELFF
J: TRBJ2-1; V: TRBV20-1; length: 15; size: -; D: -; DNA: TGCAGTGCTAGAGATAGGCTAGTGATCTACAATGAGCAGTTCTTC; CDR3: CSARDRLVIYNEQFF
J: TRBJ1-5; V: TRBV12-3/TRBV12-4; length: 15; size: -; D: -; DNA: TGTGCCAGCAGTTTAGGCTCGGATAGCAATCAGCCCCAGCATTTT; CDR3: CASSLGSDSNQPQHF
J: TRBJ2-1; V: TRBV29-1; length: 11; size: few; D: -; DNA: TGCAGCCCTTCTTGGTTGGACGAGCAGTTCTTC; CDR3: CSPSWLDEQFF
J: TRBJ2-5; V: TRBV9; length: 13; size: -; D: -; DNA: TGTGCCAGCAGCGTAGGGACCATGAATGAGCAGCTCTTC; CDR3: CASSVGTMNEQLF
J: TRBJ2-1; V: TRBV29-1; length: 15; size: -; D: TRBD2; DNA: TGCAGCGTTGAAGGGACTAGCGGGGTTTACAATGAGCAGTTCTTC; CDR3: CSVEGTSGVYNEQFF
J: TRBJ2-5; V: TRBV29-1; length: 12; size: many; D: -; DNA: TGCAGCGTTGAAGATTATACAGGGCCCCAGTACTTC; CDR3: CSVEDYTGPQYF
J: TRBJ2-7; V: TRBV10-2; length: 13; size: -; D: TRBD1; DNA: TGCGCCAGCAGTGAACAGGGGGGCTACGAGCAGTACTTC; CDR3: CASSEQGGYEQYF
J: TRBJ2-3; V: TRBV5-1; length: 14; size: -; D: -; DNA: TGCGCCAGCAGCTCCGTCCACCCTCCAGATACGCAGTATTTT; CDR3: CASSSVHPPDTQYF
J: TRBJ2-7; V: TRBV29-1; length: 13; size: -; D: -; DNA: TGCAGCGTCCGGGACGGAATTATAAACGAGCAGTACTTC; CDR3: CSVRDGIINEQYF
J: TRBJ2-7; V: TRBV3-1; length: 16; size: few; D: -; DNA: TGTGCCAGCAGCCAAGAATCGAGGGGGGGAAAATACGAGCAGTACTTC; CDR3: CASSQESRGGKYEQYF
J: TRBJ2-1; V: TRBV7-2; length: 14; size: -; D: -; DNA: TGTGCCAGCAGCTTAGATTTAGGGCCGCTTCTGCAGTTCTTC; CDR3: CASSLDLGPLLQFF
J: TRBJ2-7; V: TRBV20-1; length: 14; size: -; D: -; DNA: TGCAGTGCTAGGTTTGAAAATCCCCCCTACGAGCAGTACTTC; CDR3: CSARFENPPYEQYF
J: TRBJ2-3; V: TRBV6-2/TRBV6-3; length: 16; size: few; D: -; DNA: TGTGCCAGCAGTTACCTTCCCGGGGGCGGAACAGATACGCAGTATTTT; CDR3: CASSYLPGGGTDTQYF
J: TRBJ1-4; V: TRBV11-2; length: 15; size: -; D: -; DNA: TGTGCCAGCAGCTTAGACAGGCTGGCTAATGAAAAACTGTTTTTT; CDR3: CASSLDRLANEKLFF
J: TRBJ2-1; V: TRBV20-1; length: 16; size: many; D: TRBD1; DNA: TGCAGTGCTAGAGCGGGACAGGCCAGCTCCTACAATGAGCAGTTCTTC; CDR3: CSARAGQASSYNEQFF
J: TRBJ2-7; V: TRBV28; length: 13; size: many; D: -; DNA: TGTGCCAGCAGTTTTTCCCGCTCCTACGAGCAGTACTTC; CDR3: CASSFSRSYEQYF
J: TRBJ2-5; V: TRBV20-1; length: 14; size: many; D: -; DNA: TGCAGTGCTAGAGCCGGACAGAGAAAAGAGACCCAGTACTTC; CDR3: CSARAGQRKETQYF
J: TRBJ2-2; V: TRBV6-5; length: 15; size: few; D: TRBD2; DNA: TGTGCCAGCAGTTTACTAGCGGGAGATTCCGGGGAGCTGTTTTTT; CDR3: CASSLLAGDSGELFF
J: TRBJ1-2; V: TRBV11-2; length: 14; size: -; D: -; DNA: TGTGCCAGCAGCTTAGGACTGGCTAGCTATGGCTACACCTTC; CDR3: CASSLGLASYGYTF
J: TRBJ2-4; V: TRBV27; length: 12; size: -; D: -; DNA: TGTGCCAGCAAATCCGTCAAAAACATTCAGTACTTC; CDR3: CASKSVKNIQYF
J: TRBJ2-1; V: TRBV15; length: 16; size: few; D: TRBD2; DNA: TGTGCCACCAGCAGTTCTAGCGGGAGGATATACAATGAGCAGTTCTTC; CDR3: CATSSSSGRIYNEQFF
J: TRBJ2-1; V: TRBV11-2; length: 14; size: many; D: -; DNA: TGTGCCAGCAGCTTTCGGGGTTCCTACAATGAGCAGTTCTTC; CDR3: CASSFRGSYNEQFF
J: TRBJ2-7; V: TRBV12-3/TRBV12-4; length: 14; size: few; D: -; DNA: TGTGCCAGCAGTTTAGGGGGGACAATTTCCGAGCAGTACTTC; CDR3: CASSLGGTISEQYF